This T cell receptor (beta chain) was retrieved from a study of T cells in Graves' hyperthyroidism and ophthalmopathy (dated by TCRdb to 2018 to 2020). Notes on the research overall: Peripheral blood samples were taken at the time of initial diagnosis, prior to any treatment. Once sampling was done, hyperthyroidism patients were given methimazole at a starting dose of 30 mg daily, whereas ophthalmopathy patients were given high-dose intravenous methylprednisolone. An independent validation cohort of fewer than 20 hyperthyroidism patients and approximately 17 patients who later progressed to ophthalmopathy tested prospective prediction of ophthalmopathy. The roughly 99 discovery patients were divided at random into training and test sets in a 7:3 ratio. A discovery cohort of approximately 100 patients, about 43 with Graves' ophthalmopathy and fewer than 65 with stable Graves' hyperthyroidism, was used to find distinguishing TCR V-J signatures. The paper describes TCR Vbeta CDR3 sequencing of more than 120 peripheral blood samples, made up of approximately 40 ophthalmopathy patients, approximately 73 hyperthyroidism patients and approximately 17 progressor patients. The study also compared thyroid tissue and blood T-cell repertoires from five or six Graves' hyperthyroidism patients.

V loses 6 bases at its end and J loses 7 bases; junction bases beyond the gene matches: 11. There are 14 amino acids in the CDR3, from cysteine to phenylalanine inclusive. Only the CDR3 part of the read is kept: 42 bases, read in frame from the first base. Reading the germline V gene (reference sequence) gives CDR1 LGHDT and CDR2 YNNKEL. Hyperthyroidism patients were newly diagnosed, had a disease duration of under 2 months, and were aged 18 to 65 years. The study excluded patients with uncontrolled infections, other autoimmune diseases, pregnancy or lactation. Diagnoses relied on clinical symptoms, serum thyroxine and TRAb, thyroid ultrasound and orbital computed tomography. For progressor patients, blood was drawn at the first diagnosis of hyperthyroidism, before any ophthalmopathy symptoms had appeared. PBMCs were separated from roughly 9.6 ml of fresh peripheral blood using Ficoll-Paque density gradient centrifugation. Patients classed as progressors first received a Graves' hyperthyroidism diagnosis and then went on to develop ophthalmopathy during follow-up. Total RNA was extracted with Trizol reagent, and quality was checked on an Agilent 2100 Bioanalyzer.

Amplification of TCR beta CDR3 regions was carried out from RNA transcripts. A first-round RT-PCR of the TCR CDR3 used the HTBI primer set with the Qiagen OneStep RT-PCR kit. A second multiplex PCR round built the libraries, followed by size selection and purification. The libraries were sequenced on an Illumina HiSeq2000 using paired-end 100 bp reads. Turning to the authors' computational methods: SOAPnuke was used to process the raw data, with reads discarded if the reads contained adapters or uncalled bases, had a mean Phred below 15, or lacked an exact constant-primer or identifier match. High-quality paired reads were merged using COPE v1.2.5, and each unique nucleotide sequence was defined as a clonotype. MiTCR v1.1 was used to align clonotypes to the IMGT TRBV, TRBD and TRBJ reference segments. Analysis was restricted to V-J combinations with a frequency above 0.0001, which covered about 99% of repertoires. A TCS score was defined as the ratio of F50 (clonal expansion) to E x V (chaos), with BLOSUM62-based TCRdist applied between CDR3 peptides within each V-J. Welch's t-statistics and random forest reduced fewer than 600 V-J features to 13, which were used in a naive Bayes classifier (R e1071). TCRdb redid the processing of the public reads, applying fastp at Q25 and MiXCR, and retained in-frame beta chains. Each entry merges the rows of one CDR3 protein and shows their most common DNA and genes. These V and J calls derive from TCRdb rather than the authors' analysis. For this sample the table gives about 720,000 distinct CDR3 sequences, of which around a sixth were detected only once. The ten largest make up 15% to 20% of the sample.

Study-wide findings and limitations: No statistical method was used to fix the sample size in advance, and group allocation was not hidden from the investigators. In validation, progression to ophthalmopathy was predicted by the model with 70.59% sensitivity and 72% to 85% specificity, a median of roughly 6.4 months before onset. Blood samples also contained most of the expanded thyroid clonotypes (frequency above 0.001), which suggests that blood repertoires may reflect thyroid immune responses. A model built on a 13 V-J signature distinguished ophthalmopathy from stable hyperthyroidism, reaching about 88% sensitivity and approximately 83% specificity in cross-validation and 80%/75% in testing.

This clonotype showed up many times. It has no known antigen specificity. Base qualities are not provided; no much larger clone lies one nucleotide away. Rearrangement joined TRBV3-1 to TRBJ1-2; TRBD1 agrees with 7 junctional bases. The sample taken for sequencing was blood. The receptor's source is a woman aged 45 to 65 with Graves' hyperthyroidism that later progressed to Graves' ophthalmopathy. The DNA reads as follows: TGTGCCAGCAGTCCTCGACAGGGAGACGGTGGCTACACCTTC. Its translation is CASSPRQGDGGYTF.